This record looks at one TCR beta chain sequence and its context. The data derive from a study of Ad26.COV2.S vaccination and SARS-CoV-2 variants. The treatment was: some 20 received Ad26.COV2.S at low or high dose, single or two shots; roughly five received placebo; per-sample allocation not given. Samples were taken on day 63 after the first vaccine or placebo injection. TCRdb's table, derived via immunoSEQ multiplex PCR, lists solely in-frame clones and lacks some. Among roughly 300,000 clones, around 89% were seen once, and the ten largest hold approximately 5%. CDR3 length equals 17 residues. Trimming removed 0 bases from V and 5 bases from J, with 17 bases in between. Germline V gene sequence: CDR1 LNHDA, CDR2 SQIVND (reference sequence).

Sequenced here: peripheral blood, sampled in a trial of Ad26.COV2.S vaccine versus placebo. This clonotype was obtained from a person aged 18-65 years who received the Ad26.COV2.S COVID-19 vaccine or a placebo. The J gene is TRBJ1-5, the V gene TRBV19; a possible D gene is TRBD1 (5 bases). The CDR3 sequence: CASSIDAPQGLDQPQHF. The DNA of the CDR3 is TGTGCCAGTAGTATAGATGCACCCCAGGGTTTAGATCAGCCCCAGCATTTT. Full variable domain (missing parts from reference TRBV19 and TRBJ1-5): DGGITQSPKYLFRKEGQNVTLSCEQNLNHDAMYWYRQDPGQGLRLIYYSQIVNDFQKGDIAEGYSVSREKKESFPLTVTSAQKNPTAFYLCASSIDAPQGLDQPQHFGDGTRLSIL.